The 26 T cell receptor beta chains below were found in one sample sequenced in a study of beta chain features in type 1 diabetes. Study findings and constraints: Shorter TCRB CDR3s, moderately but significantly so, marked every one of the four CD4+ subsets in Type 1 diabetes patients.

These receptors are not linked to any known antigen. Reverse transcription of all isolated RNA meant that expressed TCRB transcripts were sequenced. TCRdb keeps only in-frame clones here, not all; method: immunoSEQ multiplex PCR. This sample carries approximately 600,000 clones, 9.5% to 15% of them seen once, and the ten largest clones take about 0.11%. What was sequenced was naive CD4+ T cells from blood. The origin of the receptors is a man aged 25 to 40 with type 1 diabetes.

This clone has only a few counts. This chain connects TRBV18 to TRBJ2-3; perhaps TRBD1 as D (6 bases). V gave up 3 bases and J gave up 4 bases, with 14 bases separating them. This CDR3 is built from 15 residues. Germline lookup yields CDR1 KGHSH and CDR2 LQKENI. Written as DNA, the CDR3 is TGTGCCAGCTCACCTGGAGACAGGACCTCAGATACGCAGTATTTT. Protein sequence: CASSPGDRTSDTQYF.

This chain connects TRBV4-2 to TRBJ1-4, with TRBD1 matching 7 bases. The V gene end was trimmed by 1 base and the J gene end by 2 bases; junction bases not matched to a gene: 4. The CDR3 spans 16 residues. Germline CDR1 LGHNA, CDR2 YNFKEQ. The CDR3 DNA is TGTGCCAGCAGCCAAGGAACGGACAGGACTAATGAAAAACTGTTTTTT. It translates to CASSQGTDRTNEKLFF.

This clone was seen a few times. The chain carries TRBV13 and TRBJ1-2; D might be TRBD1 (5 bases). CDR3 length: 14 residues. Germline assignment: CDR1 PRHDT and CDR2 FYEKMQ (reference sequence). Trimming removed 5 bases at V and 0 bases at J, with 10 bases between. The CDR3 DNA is TGTGCCAGCAGCCCCGGACACACTAACTATGGCTACACCTTC. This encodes CASSPGHTNYGYTF.

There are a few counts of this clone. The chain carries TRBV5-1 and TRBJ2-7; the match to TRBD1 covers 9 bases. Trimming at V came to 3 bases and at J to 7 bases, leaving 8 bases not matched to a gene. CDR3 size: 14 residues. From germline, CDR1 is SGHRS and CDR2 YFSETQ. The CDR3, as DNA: TGCGCCAGCAGCTATCGTGGACAGGGGCAGGAGCAGTACTTC. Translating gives CASSYRGQGQEQYF. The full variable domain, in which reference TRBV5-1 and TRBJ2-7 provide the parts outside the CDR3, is KAGVTQTPRYLIKTRGQQVTLSCSPISGHRSVSWYQQTPGQGLQFLFEYFSETQRNKGNFPGRFSGRQFSNSRSEMNVSTLELGDSALYLCASSYRGQGQEQYFGPGTRLTVT.

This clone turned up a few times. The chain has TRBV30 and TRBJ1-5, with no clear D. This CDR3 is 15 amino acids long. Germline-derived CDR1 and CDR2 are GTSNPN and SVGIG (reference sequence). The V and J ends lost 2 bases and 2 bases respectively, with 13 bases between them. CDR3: CAWSWGSVGNQPQHF. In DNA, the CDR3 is TGTGCCTGGAGTTGGGGATCCGTCGGCAATCAGCCCCAGCATTTT.

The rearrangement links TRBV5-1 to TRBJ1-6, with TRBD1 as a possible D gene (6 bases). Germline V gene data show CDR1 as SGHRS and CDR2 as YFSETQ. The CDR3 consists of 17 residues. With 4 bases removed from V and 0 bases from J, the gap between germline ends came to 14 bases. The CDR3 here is CASSQEGGSSYNSPLHF. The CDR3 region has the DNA TGCGCCAGCAGCCAAGAGGGGGGAAGCTCCTATAATTCACCCCTCCACTTT.

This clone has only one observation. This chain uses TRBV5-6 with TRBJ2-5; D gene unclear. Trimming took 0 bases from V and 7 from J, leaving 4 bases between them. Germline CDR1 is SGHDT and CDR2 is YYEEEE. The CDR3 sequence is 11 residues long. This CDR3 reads CASSLDATQYF. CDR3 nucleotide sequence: TGTGCCAGCAGCTTGGACGCGACCCAGTACTTC. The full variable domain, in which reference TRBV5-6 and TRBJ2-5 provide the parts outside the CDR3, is DAGVTQSPTHLIKTRGQQVTLRCSPKSGHDTVSWYQQALGQGPQFIFQYYEEEERQRGNFPDRFSGHQFPNYSSELNVNALLLGDSALYLCASSLDATQYFGPGTRLLVL.

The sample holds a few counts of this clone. The CDR3: CASSLAISGANVLTF. The CDR3 bases are TGTGCCAGCAGCCTGGCGATCTCTGGGGCCAACGTCCTGACTTTC. V and J are TRBV7-2 and TRBJ2-6; D is uncertain. CDR1 is SGHTA, CDR2 FQGNSA, per germline. The CDR3 has 15 residues. V was shortened by 5 bases and J by 0 bases, with 8 bases between the two germline ends.

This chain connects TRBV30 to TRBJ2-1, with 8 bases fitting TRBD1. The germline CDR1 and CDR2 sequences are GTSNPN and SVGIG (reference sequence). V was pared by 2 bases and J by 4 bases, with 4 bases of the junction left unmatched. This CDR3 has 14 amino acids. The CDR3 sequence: CAWSRDRLYNEQFF. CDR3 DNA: TGTGCCTGGAGTAGGGACAGGTTATACAATGAGCAGTTCTTC.

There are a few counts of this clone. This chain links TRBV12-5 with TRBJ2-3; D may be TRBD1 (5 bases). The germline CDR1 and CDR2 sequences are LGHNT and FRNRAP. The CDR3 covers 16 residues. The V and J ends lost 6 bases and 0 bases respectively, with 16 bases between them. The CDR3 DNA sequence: TGTGCTAGTGGCCTAACTACAGGAGCCAGCACAGATACGCAGTATTTT. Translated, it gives CASGLTTGASTDTQYF.

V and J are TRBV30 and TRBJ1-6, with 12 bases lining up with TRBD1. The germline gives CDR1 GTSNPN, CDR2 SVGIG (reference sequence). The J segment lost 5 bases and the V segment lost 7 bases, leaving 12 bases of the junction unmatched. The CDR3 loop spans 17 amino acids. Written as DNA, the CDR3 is TGTGCCTACCGAGGGACAGGGGGCATGTTGGATAATTCACCCCTCCACTTT. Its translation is CAYRGTGGMLDNSPLHF.

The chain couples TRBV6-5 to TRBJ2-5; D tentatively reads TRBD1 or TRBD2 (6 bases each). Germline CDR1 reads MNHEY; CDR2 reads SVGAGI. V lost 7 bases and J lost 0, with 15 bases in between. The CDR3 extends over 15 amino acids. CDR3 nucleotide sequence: TGTGCCAGCACCAAAGGGGGGACTTACCAAGAGACCCAGTACTTC. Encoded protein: CASTKGGTYQETQYF.

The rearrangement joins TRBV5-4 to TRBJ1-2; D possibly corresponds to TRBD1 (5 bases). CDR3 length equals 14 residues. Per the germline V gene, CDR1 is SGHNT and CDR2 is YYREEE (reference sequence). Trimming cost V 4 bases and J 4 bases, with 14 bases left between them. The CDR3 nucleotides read TGTGCCAGCAGCATGGGCCTCGGGGCCTATGGCTACACCTTC. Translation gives CASSMGLGAYGYTF. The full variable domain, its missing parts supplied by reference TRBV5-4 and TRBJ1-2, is ETGVTQSPTHLIKTRGQQVTLRCSSQSGHNTVSWYQQALGQGPQFIFQYYREEENGRGNFPPRFSGLQFPNYSSELNVNALELDDSALYLCASSMGLGAYGYTFGSGTRLTVV.

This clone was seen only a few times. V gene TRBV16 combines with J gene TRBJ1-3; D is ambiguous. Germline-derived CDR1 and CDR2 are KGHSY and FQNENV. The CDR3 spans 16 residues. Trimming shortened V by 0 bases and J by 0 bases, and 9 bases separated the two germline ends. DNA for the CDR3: TGTGCCAGCAGCCAATCGAGCCCATTCTCTGGAAACACCATATATTTT. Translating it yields CASSQSSPFSGNTIYF. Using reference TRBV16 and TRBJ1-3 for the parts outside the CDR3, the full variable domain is GEEVAQTPKHLVRGEGQKAKLYCAPIKGHSYVFWYQQVLKNEFKFLISFQNENVFDETGMPKERFSAKCLPNSPCSLEIQATKLEDSAVYFCASSQSSPFSGNTIYFGEGSWLTVV.

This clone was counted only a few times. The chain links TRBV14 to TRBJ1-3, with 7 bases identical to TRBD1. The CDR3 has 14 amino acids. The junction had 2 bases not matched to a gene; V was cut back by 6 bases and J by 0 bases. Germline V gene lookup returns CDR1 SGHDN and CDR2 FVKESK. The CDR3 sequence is CASRGTDSGNTIYF. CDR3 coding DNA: TGTGCCAGCAGGGGGACAGACTCTGGAAACACCATATATTTT.

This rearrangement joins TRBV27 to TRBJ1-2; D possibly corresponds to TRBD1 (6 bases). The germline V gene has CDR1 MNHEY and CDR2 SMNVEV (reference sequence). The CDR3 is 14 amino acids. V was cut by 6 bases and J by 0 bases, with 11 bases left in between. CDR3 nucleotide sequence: TGTGCCAGCAGGGATGACAGGCCTAACTATGGCTACACCTTC. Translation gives CASRDDRPNYGYTF.

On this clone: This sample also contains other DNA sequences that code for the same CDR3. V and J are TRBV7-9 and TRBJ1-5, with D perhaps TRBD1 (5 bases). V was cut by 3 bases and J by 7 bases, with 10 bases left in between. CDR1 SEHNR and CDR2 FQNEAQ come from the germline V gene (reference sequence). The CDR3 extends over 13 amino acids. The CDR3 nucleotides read TGTGCCAGCAGCTTGACGGGGGAACAGCCCCAGCATTTT. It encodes CASSLTGEQPQHF.

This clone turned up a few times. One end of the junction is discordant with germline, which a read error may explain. CDR3 residues: CSARDGTTGDF. The CDR3 coding sequence is TGCAGTGCTAGAGATGGGACGACCGGGGACTTC. This chain connects TRBV20-1 to TRBJ2-7; D may match TRBD1 or TRBD2 (5 bases each). Germline V CDR1 and CDR2: DFQATT, SNEGSKA (reference sequence). The CDR3 spans 11 residues.

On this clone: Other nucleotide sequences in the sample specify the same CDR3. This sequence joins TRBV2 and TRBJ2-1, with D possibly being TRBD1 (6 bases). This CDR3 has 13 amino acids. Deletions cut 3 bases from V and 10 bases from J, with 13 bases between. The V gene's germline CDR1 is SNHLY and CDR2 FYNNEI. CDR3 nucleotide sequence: TGTGCCAGCAGTGATGTCGGCAGGGGCGAGCAGTTCTTC. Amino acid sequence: CASSDVGRGEQFF. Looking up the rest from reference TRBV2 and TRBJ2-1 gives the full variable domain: EPEVTQTPSHQVTQMGQEVILRCVPISNHLYFYWYRQILGQKVEFLVSFYNNEISEKSEIFDDQFSVERPDGSNFTLKIRSTKLEDSAMYFCASSDVGRGEQFFGPGTRLTVL.

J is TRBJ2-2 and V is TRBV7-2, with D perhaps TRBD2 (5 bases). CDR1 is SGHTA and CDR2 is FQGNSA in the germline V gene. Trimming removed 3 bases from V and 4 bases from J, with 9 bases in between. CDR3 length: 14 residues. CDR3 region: CASSFGAVTGELFF. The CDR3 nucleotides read TGTGCCAGCAGCTTCGGAGCGGTCACCGGGGAGCTGTTTTTT. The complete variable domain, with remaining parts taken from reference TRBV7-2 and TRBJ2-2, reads GAGVSQSPSNKVTEKGKDVELRCDPISGHTALYWYRQSLGQGLEFLIYFQGNSAPDKSGLPSDRFSAERTGGSVSTLTIQRTQQEDSAVYLCASSFGAVTGELFFGEGSRLTVL.

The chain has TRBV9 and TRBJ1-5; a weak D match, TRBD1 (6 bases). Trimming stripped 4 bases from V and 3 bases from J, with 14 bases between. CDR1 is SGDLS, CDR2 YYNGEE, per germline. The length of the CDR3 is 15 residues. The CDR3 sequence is CASSPTGQFNQPQHF. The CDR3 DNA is TGTGCCAGCAGCCCCACTGGACAGTTCAATCAGCCCCAGCATTTT.

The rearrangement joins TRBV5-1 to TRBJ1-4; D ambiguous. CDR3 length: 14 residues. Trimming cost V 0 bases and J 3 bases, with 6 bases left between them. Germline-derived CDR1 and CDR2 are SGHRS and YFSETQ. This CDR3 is CASSLVGSNEKLFF. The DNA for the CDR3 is TGCGCCAGCAGCTTGGTCGGGTCTAATGAAAAACTGTTTTTT.

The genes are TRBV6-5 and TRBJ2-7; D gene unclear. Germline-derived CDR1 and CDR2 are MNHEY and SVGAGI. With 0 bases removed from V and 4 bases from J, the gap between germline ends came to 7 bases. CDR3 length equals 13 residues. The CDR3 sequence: CASSYSTDYEQYF. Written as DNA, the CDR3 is TGTGCCAGCAGTTACTCAACGGATTACGAGCAGTACTTC.

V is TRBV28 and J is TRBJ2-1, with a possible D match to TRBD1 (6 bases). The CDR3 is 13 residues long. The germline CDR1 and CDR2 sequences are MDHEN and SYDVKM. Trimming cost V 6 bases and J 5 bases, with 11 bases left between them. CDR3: CASRQGSNNEQFF. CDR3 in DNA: TGTGCCAGCAGACAGGGATCCAACAATGAGCAGTTCTTC.

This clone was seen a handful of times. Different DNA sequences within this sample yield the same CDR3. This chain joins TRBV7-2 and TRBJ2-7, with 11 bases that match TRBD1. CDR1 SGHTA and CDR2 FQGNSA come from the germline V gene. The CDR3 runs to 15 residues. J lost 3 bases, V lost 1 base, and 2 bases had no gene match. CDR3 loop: CASSLGGTGGYEQYF. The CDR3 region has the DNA TGTGCCAGCAGCTTAGGAGGGACAGGGGGCTACGAGCAGTACTTC.

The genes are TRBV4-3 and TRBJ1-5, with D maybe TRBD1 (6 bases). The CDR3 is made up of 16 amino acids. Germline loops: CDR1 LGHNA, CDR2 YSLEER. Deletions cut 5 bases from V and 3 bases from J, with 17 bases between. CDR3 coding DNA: TGCGCCAGCAGCGCCGGTGCCGGGACAAACAATCAGCCCCAGCATTTT. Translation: CASSAGAGTNNQPQHF.